The 22 T cell receptor beta chains in this list originate from one sample, sequenced in a study of cytomegalovirus exposure and HLA in healthy donors. The PCR was carried out with 60 Vbeta primers and 13 Jbeta primers. The table came from immunoSEQ multiplex PCR; TCRdb's copy has only in-frame clones and leaves some out. This table holds about 110,000 clones, around 80% found once. Sequenced sample: PBMCs. The receptors were sampled from a man younger than 40 in good health and CMV-seropositive.

This clone showed up just a few times. The rearrangement links TRBV25-1 to TRBJ2-7, with D hard to call. From germline, CDR1 is MGHDK and CDR2 SYGVNS. The CDR3 consists of 11 residues. V was trimmed by 8 bases and J by 3 bases, leaving 8 bases between them. In DNA, the CDR3 is TGTGCCAGCCGCGGCGGCTACGAGCAGTACTTC. This codes for CASRGGYEQYF.

The chain has TRBV6-5 and TRBJ1-1, with 7 bases identical to TRBD1. The CDR3 runs 15 residues. V lost 10 bases, J lost 0 bases, and 11 bases stayed unmatched. Germline-derived CDR1 and CDR2 are MNHEY and SVGAGI. The CDR3 reads CATRDRGFMNTEAFF. The CDR3 DNA sequence: TGTGCCACCCGGGACAGAGGTTTCATGAACACTGAAGCTTTCTTT.

V and J are TRBV5-1 and TRBJ2-2; 7 bases align to TRBD1. Germline CDR1 and CDR2: SGHRS and YFSETQ. The ends lost 4 bases at V and 1 base at J; junction bases unmatched: 4. The CDR3 totals 15 residues. This CDR3 is CASSQRTGNTGELFF. CDR3 DNA sequence: TGCGCCAGCAGCCAGCGGACAGGGAACACCGGGGAGCTGTTTTTT.

This chain joins TRBV20-1 and TRBJ2-7; 9 nucleotides agree with TRBD2. The CDR3 contains 11 residues. CDR1 and CDR2 from the germline V gene are DFQATT and SNEGSKA (reference sequence). CDR3: CSVGTSPFPYF. The CDR3 nucleotides read TGCAGCGTGGGGACTAGCCCTTTCCCGTACTTC.

The gene calls are TRBV28 and TRBJ1-5; 7 nucleotides agree with TRBD1. Germline V gene sequence: CDR1 MDHEN, CDR2 SYDVKM. The CDR3 runs 14 residues. J gave up 2 bases and V 6 bases, and 4 bases lay outside the gene matches. The DNA for the CDR3 is TGTGCCAGCAGGGCCGGACAGGGCAATCAGCCCCAGCATTTT. Translating gives CASRAGQGNQPQHF.

This sequence joins TRBV27 and TRBJ2-5, with TRBD2 identical over 9 bases. Gene TRBJ2-7 matches the end of the DNA better, so the J call may be wrong. This CDR3 comprises 14 residues. Germline CDR1 is MNHEY and CDR2 is SMNVEV (reference sequence). The CDR3 region is CASSSSGASYEQYF. The CDR3 DNA reads as TGTGCCAGCAGCTCTAGCGGGGCTTCCTACGAGCAGTACTTC.

This clone has only one observation. The chain recombines TRBV20-1 with TRBJ2-1; no firm D call. From germline, CDR1 is DFQATT and CDR2 SNEGSKA (reference sequence). Trimming left V 3 bases short and J 12 bases short, with 12 bases between. The CDR3 has 11 residues. CDR3 DNA: TGCAGTGCTAGGACCGCGGTTGCGCAGTTCTTC. This sequence encodes CSARTAVAQFF.

V gene TRBV27 combines with J gene TRBJ1-5, with D uncertain. The V end lost 2 bases, the J end lost 0 bases, and 5 bases lay between the germline ends. The CDR3 has 14 residues. Germline V CDR1 and CDR2: MNHEY, SMNVEV (reference sequence). The CDR3 DNA follows: TGTGCCAGCAGTTTAGCCTATAGCAATCAGCCCCAGCATTTT. Its translation is CASSLAYSNQPQHF.

J is TRBJ1-2 and V is TRBV7-2, with a tentative D call TRBD1 (6 bases). The ends were cut back, 1 base at V and 3 bases at J, with 9 bases in the middle. Per germline, CDR1 SGHTA and CDR2 FQGNSA. The length of the CDR3 is 14 residues. This CDR3 is CASSLGQGHYGYTF. CDR3 nucleotide sequence: TGTGCCAGCAGCTTAGGTCAGGGGCACTATGGCTACACCTTC.

In DNA, the CDR3 is TGTGCCAGCAGCATCCGACAGGATGGAGGCTACACCTTC. Protein sequence: CASSIRQDGGYTF. The chain uses TRBV7-3 and TRBJ1-2; possible D gene TRBD1, 6 bases. From germline, CDR1 is SGHTA and CDR2 FQGTGA. With 5 bases removed from V and 8 bases from J, the gap between germline ends came to 15 bases. CDR3 length: 13 amino acids.

The chain combines TRBV28 with TRBJ1-5; D is perhaps TRBD1 (5 bases). The V and J ends lost 4 bases and 0 bases respectively, with 16 bases between them. The length of the CDR3 is 17 residues. Germline loops: CDR1 MDHEN, CDR2 SYDVKM. The CDR3 DNA follows: TGTGCCAGCAGTTCCCCAGGCGGGACTTTTAGCAATCAGCCCCAGCATTTT. Translation gives CASSSPGGTFSNQPQHF.

The chain combines TRBV7-2 with TRBJ1-3, with D maybe TRBD1 (5 bases). This CDR3 comprises 16 residues. V gave up 4 bases and J gave up 0 bases, with 13 bases separating them. CDR1 and CDR2 from the germline V gene are SGHTA and FQGNSA. CDR3 sequence: CASSSLQARSGNTIYF. The CDR3 nucleotides read TGTGCCAGCAGCTCTTTACAGGCCCGCTCTGGAAACACCATATATTTT. The whole variable domain, filled in from reference TRBV7-2 and TRBJ1-3, reads GAGVSQSPSNKVTEKGKDVELRCDPISGHTALYWYRQSLGQGLEFLIYFQGNSAPDKSGLPSDRFSAERTGGSVSTLTIQRTQQEDSAVYLCASSSLQARSGNTIYFGEGSWLTVV.

V gene TRBV7-9 combines with J gene TRBJ1-3, with TRBD1 as a possible D gene (6 bases). Germline V gives CDR1 SEHNR, CDR2 FQNEAQ (reference sequence). V was cut by 5 bases and J by 0 bases, with 17 bases left in between. The CDR3 spans 17 residues. In DNA, the CDR3 is TGTGCCAGCAGCAGCCCCGGTGGGGGCGTCTCTGGAAACACCATATATTTT. Protein sequence: CASSSPGGGVSGNTIYF. The whole variable domain, filled in from reference TRBV7-9 and TRBJ1-3, reads DTGVSQNPRHKITKRGQNVTFRCDPISEHNRLYWYRQTLGQGPEFLTYFQNEAQLEKSRLLSDRFSAERPKGSFSTLEIQRTEQGDSAMYLCASSSPGGGVSGNTIYFGEGSWLTVV.

V is TRBV25-1 and J is TRBJ2-7, with a weak D call TRBD1 (5 bases). Looked up from germline, CDR1 is MGHDK and CDR2 is SYGVNS. Trimming pared 10 bases from V and 2 bases from J, leaving 12 bases between. There are 12 residues in the CDR3. CDR3 sequence: CATKTDAYEQYF. The CDR3 DNA reads TGTGCCACCAAGACAGACGCCTACGAGCAGTACTTC.

The rearrangement joins TRBV30 to TRBJ2-7; 9 bases map to TRBD1. J lost 3 bases, V lost 3 bases, and 12 bases had no gene match. Per the germline V gene, CDR1 is GTSNPN and CDR2 is SVGIG (reference sequence). The CDR3 length is 16 residues. The CDR3 here is CAWSETRDRANYEQYF. CDR3 DNA sequence: TGTGCCTGGAGCGAAACACGGGACAGGGCGAACTACGAGCAGTACTTC.

CDR3 region: CASSYGQGNEQFF. The CDR3 DNA reads as TGTGCCAGCTCATACGGCCAGGGTAATGAGCAGTTCTTC. V and J are TRBV18 and TRBJ2-1; maybe TRBD1 (5 bases). V was pared by 5 bases and J by 7 bases, with 12 bases between. The CDR3 runs 13 residues. The germline V gene encodes CDR1 KGHSH and CDR2 LQKENI.

The chain combines TRBV5-4 with TRBJ2-2, with D possibly matching TRBD2 (6 bases). Trimming stripped 6 bases from V and 0 bases from J, with 12 bases between. Germline assignment: CDR1 SGHNT and CDR2 YYREEE (reference sequence). The CDR3 is 15 residues long. In DNA, the CDR3 is TGTGCCAGCACCCCGCGGGGCCCGAACACCGGGGAGCTGTTTTTT. Amino acids: CASTPRGPNTGELFF. Combining the CDR3 with reference TRBV5-4 and TRBJ2-2 gives the whole variable domain ETGVTQSPTHLIKTRGQQVTLRCSSQSGHNTVSWYQQALGQGPQFIFQYYREEENGRGNFPPRFSGLQFPNYSSELNVNALELDDSALYLCASTPRGPNTGELFFGEGSRLTVL.

The chain has TRBV11-3 and TRBJ2-1; 8 bases agree with TRBD1. Looked up from germline, CDR1 is SGHNT and CDR2 is YENEEA. The CDR3 extends over 15 amino acids. V lost 5 bases, J lost 3 bases, and 6 bases stayed unmatched. The CDR3 spells CASSPGTGNYNEQFF. The CDR3 coding sequence is TGTGCCAGCAGCCCTGGGACAGGTAACTACAATGAGCAGTTCTTC.

In this sample, this clone turned up once. The V gene is TRBV19, the J gene TRBJ2-3; 13 bases agree with TRBD2. The ends lost 5 bases at V and 0 bases at J; junction bases unmatched: 11. CDR1 is LNHDA, CDR2 SQIVND, per germline (reference sequence). The CDR3 has 19 residues. CDR3 protein: CASSPRLAGGTFSTDTQYF. The CDR3 nucleotides read TGTGCCAGTAGTCCCCGACTAGCGGGGGGTACTTTTAGCACAGATACGCAGTATTTT.

J is TRBJ1-2 and V is TRBV4-3; D is possibly TRBD1 (5 bases). The CDR3 is 13 amino acids. Germline V lookup: CDR1 LGHNA, CDR2 YSLEER. V dropped 1 base and J dropped 7 bases, with 10 bases sitting between them. CDR3 nucleotide sequence: TGCGCCAGCAGCCAAGTGGGGACTAGTGGCTACACCTTC. It translates to CASSQVGTSGYTF.

The chain is built from TRBV30 and TRBJ1-2; TRBD1 agrees at 8 bases. Trimming removed 0 bases from V and 8 bases from J; junction bases left unmatched: 5. The CDR3 is 13 amino acids. The germline V gene has CDR1 GTSNPN and CDR2 SVGIG (reference sequence). The DNA of the CDR3 is TGTGCCTGGAGTGTCCCTGGGACAGGAGGCTACACCTTC. Its translation: CAWSVPGTGGYTF.

The CDR3 is CASSTGASDGYTF. CDR3 coding DNA: TGTGCCAGTAGTACAGGGGCGTCGGATGGCTACACCTTC. V gene TRBV19 combines with J gene TRBJ1-2; weak D call: TRBD1 (6 bases). V was shortened by 4 bases and J by 6 bases, with 12 bases between the two germline ends. This CDR3 region has 13 residues. Germline CDR1 and CDR2: LNHDA and SQIVND (reference sequence).